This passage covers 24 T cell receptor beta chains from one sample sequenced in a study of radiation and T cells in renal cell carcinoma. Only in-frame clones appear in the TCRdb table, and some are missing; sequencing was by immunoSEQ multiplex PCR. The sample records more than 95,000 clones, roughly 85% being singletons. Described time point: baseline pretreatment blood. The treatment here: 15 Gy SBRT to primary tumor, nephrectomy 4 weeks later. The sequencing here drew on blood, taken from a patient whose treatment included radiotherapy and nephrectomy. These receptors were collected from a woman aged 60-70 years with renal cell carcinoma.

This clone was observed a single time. The CDR3 spells CASSEYGGAGMNTEAFF. CDR3 coding DNA: TGTGCCAGCAGTGAGTATGGAGGGGCGGGCATGAACACTGAAGCTTTCTTT. The gene calls are TRBV6-1 and TRBJ1-1, with D maybe TRBD1 (5 bases). Per the germline V gene, CDR1 is MNHNS and CDR2 is SASEGT. This CDR3 is 17 amino acids long. Trimming removed 3 bases from V and 0 bases from J, with 17 bases in between.

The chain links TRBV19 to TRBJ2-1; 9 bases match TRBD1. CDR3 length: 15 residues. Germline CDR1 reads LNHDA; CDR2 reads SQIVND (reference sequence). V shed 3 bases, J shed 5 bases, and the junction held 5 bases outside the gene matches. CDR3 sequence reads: CASSMRDREDNEQFF. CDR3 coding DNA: TGTGCCAGTAGTATGCGGGACAGGGAAGACAATGAGCAGTTCTTC.

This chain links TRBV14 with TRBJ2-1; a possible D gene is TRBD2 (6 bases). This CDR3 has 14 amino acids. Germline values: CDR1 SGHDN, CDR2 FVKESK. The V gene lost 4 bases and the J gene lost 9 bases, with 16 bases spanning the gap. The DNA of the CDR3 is TGTGCCAGCAGCCTCCCCCTCGGGCGGGGTGAGCAGTTCTTC. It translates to CASSLPLGRGEQFF.

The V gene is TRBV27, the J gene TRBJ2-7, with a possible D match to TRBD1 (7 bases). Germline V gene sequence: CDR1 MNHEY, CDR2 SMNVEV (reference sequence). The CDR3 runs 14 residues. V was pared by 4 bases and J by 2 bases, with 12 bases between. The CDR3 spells CASSYGRGAYEQYF. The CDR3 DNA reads TGTGCCAGCAGTTACGGCAGGGGGGCCTACGAGCAGTACTTC.

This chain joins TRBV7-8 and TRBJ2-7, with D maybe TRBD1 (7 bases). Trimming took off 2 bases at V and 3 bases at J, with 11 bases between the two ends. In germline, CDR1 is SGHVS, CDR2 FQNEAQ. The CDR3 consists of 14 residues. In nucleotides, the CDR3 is TGTGCCAGCAGCTTATCAGGGGGAGGCTACGAGCAGTACTTC. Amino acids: CASSLSGGGYEQYF.

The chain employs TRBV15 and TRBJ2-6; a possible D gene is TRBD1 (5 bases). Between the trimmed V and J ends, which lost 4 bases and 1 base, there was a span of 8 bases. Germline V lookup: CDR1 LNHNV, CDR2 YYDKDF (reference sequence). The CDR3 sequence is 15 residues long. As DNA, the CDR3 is TGTGCCACCAGCACGACAGATTCTGGGGCCAACGTCCTGACTTTC. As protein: CATSTTDSGANVLTF. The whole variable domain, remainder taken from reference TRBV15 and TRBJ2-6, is DAMVIQNPRYQVTQFGKPVTLSCSQTLNHNVMYWYQQKSSQAPKLLFHYYDKDFNNEADTPDNFQSRRPNTSFCFLDIRSPGLGDTAMYLCATSTTDSGANVLTFGAGSRLTVL.

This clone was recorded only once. This CDR3 reads CASSQDLDSAYTF. The CDR3 coding sequence is TGTGCCAGCAGCCAAGATTTGGACAGCGCCTACACCTTC. J is TRBJ1-2 and V is TRBV4-2; D is possibly TRBD1 (6 bases). Deletions cut 0 bases from V and 10 bases from J, with 12 bases between. The CDR3 has 13 residues. Germline loops: CDR1 LGHNA, CDR2 YNFKEQ.

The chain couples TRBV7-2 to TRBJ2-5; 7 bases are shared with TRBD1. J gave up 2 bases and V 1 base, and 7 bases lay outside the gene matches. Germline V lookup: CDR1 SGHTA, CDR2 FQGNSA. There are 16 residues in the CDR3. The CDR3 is CASSLGSGRGQETQYF. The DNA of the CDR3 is TGTGCCAGCAGCTTAGGTAGTGGCAGGGGGCAAGAGACCCAGTACTTC.

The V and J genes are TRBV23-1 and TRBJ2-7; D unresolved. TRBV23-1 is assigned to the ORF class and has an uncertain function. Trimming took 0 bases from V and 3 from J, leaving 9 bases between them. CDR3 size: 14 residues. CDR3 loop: CASSQSQKGYEQYF. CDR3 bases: TGCGCCAGCAGTCAATCTCAGAAGGGCTACGAGCAGTACTTC.

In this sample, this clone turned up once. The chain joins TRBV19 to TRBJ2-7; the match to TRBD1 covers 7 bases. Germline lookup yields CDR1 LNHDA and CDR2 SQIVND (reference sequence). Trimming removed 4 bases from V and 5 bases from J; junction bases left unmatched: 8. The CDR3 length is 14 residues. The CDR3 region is CASSTGQVWNEQYF. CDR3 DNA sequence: TGTGCCAGTAGTACCGGACAGGTCTGGAACGAGCAGTACTTC.

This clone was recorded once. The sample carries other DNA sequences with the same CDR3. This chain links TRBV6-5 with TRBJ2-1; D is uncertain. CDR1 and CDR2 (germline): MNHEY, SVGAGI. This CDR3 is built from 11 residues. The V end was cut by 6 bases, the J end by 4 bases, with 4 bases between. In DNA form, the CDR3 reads TGTGCCAGCAGCCGATACAATGAGCAGTTCTTC. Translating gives CASSRYNEQFF.

CDR3 region: CSVGQGAEEQYF. DNA of the CDR3: TGCAGCGTTGGACAGGGGGCGGAAGAGCAGTACTTC. The genes are TRBV29-1 and TRBJ2-7; 10 nucleotides line up with TRBD1. The V segment lost 4 bases and the J segment 7 bases; nucleotides outside the gene matches: 4. The germline V gene encodes CDR1 SQVTM and CDR2 ANQGSEA. This CDR3 contains 12 residues.

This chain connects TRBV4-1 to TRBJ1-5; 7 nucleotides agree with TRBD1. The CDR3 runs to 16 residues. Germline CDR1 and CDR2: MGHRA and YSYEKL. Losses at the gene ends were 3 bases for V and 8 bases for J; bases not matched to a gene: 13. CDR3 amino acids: CASSQGAGGIEEPQHF. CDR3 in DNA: TGCGCCAGCAGCCAGGGCGCAGGGGGGATTGAGGAGCCCCAGCATTTT.

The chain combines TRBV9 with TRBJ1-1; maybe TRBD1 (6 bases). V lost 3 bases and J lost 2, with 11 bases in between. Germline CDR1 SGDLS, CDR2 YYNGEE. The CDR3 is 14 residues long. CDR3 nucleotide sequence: TGTGCCAGCAGCGCGGGACACATAAACACTGAAGCTTTCTTT. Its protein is CASSAGHINTEAFF.

In nucleotides, the CDR3 is TGTGCCAGCAGCTTAGGAGGACAGGGTTCGTATGGCTACACCTTC. This codes for CASSLGGQGSYGYTF. This rearrangement joins TRBV7-9 to TRBJ1-2; 8 bases match TRBD1. The V gene's germline CDR1 is SEHNR and CDR2 FQNEAQ (reference sequence). The CDR3 contains 15 residues. J lost 5 bases, V lost 1 base, and 6 bases had no gene match.

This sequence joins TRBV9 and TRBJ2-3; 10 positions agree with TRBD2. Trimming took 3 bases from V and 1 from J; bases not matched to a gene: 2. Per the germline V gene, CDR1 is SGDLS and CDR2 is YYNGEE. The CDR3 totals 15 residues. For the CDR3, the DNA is TGTGCCAGCAGCGCAGGGACTAGCGGCACAGATACGCAGTATTTT. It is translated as CASSAGTSGTDTQYF.

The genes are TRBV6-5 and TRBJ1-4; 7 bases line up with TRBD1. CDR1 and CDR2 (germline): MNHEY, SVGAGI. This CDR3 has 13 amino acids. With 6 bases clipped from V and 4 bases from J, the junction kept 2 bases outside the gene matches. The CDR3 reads CASSRDSNEKLFF. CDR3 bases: TGTGCCAGCAGCCGGGACAGTAATGAAAAACTGTTTTTT.

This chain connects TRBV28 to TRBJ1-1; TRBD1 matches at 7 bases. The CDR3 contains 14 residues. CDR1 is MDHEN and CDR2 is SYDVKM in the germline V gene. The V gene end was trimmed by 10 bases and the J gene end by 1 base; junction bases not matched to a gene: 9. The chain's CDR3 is CATRKDRTNTEAFF. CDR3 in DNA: TGTGCCACCAGGAAGGACAGGACGAACACTGAAGCTTTCTTT.

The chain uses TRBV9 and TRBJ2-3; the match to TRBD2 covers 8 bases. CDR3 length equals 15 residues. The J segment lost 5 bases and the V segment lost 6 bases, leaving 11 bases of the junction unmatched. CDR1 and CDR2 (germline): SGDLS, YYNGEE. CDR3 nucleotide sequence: TGTGCCAGCACCCCGGGGGGGTCGCGGCAAGATACGCAGTATTTT. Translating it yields CASTPGGSRQDTQYF.

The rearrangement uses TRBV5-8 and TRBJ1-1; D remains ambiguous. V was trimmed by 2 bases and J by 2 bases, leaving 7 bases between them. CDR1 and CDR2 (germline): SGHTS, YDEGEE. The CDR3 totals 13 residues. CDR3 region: CASSLPANTEAFF. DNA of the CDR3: TGTGCCAGCAGCTTACCAGCCAACACTGAAGCTTTCTTT.

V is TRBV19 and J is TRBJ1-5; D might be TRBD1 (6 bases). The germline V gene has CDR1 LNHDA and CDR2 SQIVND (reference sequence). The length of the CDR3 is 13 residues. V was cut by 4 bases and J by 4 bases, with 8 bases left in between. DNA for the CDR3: TGTGCCAGTAGTAGTACAGGGAATCAGCCCCAGCATTTT. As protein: CASSSTGNQPQHF.

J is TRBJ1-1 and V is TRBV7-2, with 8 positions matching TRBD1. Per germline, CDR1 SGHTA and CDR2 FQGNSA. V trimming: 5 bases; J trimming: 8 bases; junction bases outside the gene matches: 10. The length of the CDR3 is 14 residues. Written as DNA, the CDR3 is TGTGCCAGCAGCCCAAGGGACAGGATCAGGGAAGCTTTCTTT. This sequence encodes CASSPRDRIREAFF.

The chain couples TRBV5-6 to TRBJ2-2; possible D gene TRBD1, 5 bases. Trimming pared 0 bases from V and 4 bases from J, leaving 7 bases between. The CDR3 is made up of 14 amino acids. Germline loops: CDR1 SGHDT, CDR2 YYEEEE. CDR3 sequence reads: CASSLEGVTGELFF. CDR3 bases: TGTGCCAGCAGCTTGGAAGGGGTCACCGGGGAGCTGTTTTTT.

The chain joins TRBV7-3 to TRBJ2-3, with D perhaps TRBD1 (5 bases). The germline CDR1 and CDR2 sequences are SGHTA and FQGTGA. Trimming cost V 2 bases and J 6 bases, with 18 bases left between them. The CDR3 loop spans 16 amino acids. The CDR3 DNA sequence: TGTGCCAGCAGCTTACTCTCCGGGCAGGGCCTGGATACGCAGTATTTT. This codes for CASSLLSGQGLDTQYF.